Listed here are 13 T cell receptor beta chains from one sample, sequenced in a study of spatial heterogeneity in lung cancer. Time point of the sample: blood at routine non-recurrence follow-up after resection. TCRdb analysed the 5' RACE reads with MiXCR anew, one entry per CDR3 protein. This sample has some 41,000 distinct CDR3 sequences; roughly a tenth occur once, and the top ten carry about a sixth. The sample in question was PBMCs, obtained at follow-up. The receptors stem from a female donor with early-stage non-small cell lung cancer.

This clonotype has ten or more counts. V usage is TRBV18 and J usage is TRBJ1-1; 10 bases agree with TRBD1. The CDR3 length is 14 residues. V lost 1 base, J lost 5 bases, and 1 base stayed unmatched. Germline V gene lookup returns CDR1 KGHSH and CDR2 LQKENI. The CDR3 spells CASSPLGQGTEAFF. The CDR3 DNA reads as TGTGCCAGCTCACCACTGGGACAGGGGACTGAAGCTTTCTTT.

The chain recombines TRBV5-1 with TRBJ2-1, with 10 positions matching TRBD1. CDR1 is SGHRS and CDR2 is YFSETQ in the germline V gene. The CDR3 extends over 16 amino acids. With V trimmed by 5 bases and J by 4 bases, 9 bases remained unmatched. CDR3 in DNA: TGCGCCAGCAGTCCCCGGGACAGGGGCAGATACAATGAGCAGTTCTTC. Translation gives CASSPRDRGRYNEQFF. The complete variable domain, with remaining parts taken from reference TRBV5-1 and TRBJ2-1, reads KAGVTQTPRYLIKTRGQQVTLSCSPISGHRSVSWYQQTPGQGLQFLFEYFSETQRNKGNFPGRFSGRQFSNSRSEMNVSTLELGDSALYLCASSPRDRGRYNEQFFGPGTRLTVL.

Only a few counts were recorded for this clonotype. The chain uses TRBV30 and TRBJ1-5; D unresolved. V gave up 2 bases and J gave up 3 bases, with 14 bases separating them. The CDR3 consists of 15 residues. In germline, CDR1 is GTSNPN, CDR2 SVGIG (reference sequence). The CDR3 DNA sequence: TGTGCCTGGAGTCGGCCCGGGCAAAACAATCAGCCCCAGCATTTT. The encoded protein is CAWSRPGQNNQPQHF. Full variable domain (remainder filled in from reference TRBV30 and TRBJ1-5): SQTIHQWPATLVQPVGSPLSLECTVEGTSNPNLYWYRQAAGRGLQLLFYSVGIGQISSEVPQNLSASRPQDRQFILSSKKLLLSDSGFYLCAWSRPGQNNQPQHFGDGTRLSIL.

CDR3 residues: CAISDPAGANTGELFF. As DNA, the CDR3 is TGTGCCATCAGTGACCCAGCGGGCGCGAACACCGGGGAGCTGTTTTTT. The rearrangement uses TRBV10-3 and TRBJ2-2, with D tentatively TRBD2 (6 bases). The CDR3 length is 16 residues. The V end lost 3 bases, the J end lost 0 bases, and 11 bases lay between the germline ends. CDR1 ENHRY and CDR2 SYGVKD come from the germline V gene.

The chain couples TRBV6-1 to TRBJ2-7, with unresolved D. Germline-derived CDR1 and CDR2 are MNHNS and SASEGT. The CDR3 is 11 residues long. V was trimmed by 2 bases and J by 7 bases, leaving 6 bases between them. The CDR3 region has the DNA TGTGCCAGCAGTGAAATGTGGGAGCAGTACTTC. Translated: CASSEMWEQYF.

This CDR3 is CASSGENKAFF. The DNA for the CDR3 is TGTGCCAGCAGTGGGGAAAATAAAGCTTTCTTT. This chain joins TRBV28 and TRBJ1-1; D unresolved. Looked up from germline, CDR1 is MDHEN and CDR2 is SYDVKM. V shed 5 bases and J shed 9 bases, with 10 bases lying between them. This CDR3 is 11 amino acids long. Variable domain in full (rest from reference TRBV28 and TRBJ1-1): DVKVTQSSRYLVKRTGEKVFLECVQDMDHENMFWYRQDPGLGLRLIYFSYDVKMKEKGDIPEGYSVSREKKERFSLILESASTNQTSMYLCASSGENKAFFGQGTRLTVV.

The J gene is TRBJ2-7, the V gene TRBV6-5; D unclear. The CDR3 is 13 residues long. Trimming shortened V by 2 bases and J by 0 bases, and 5 bases separated the two germline ends. Germline assignment: CDR1 MNHEY and CDR2 SVGAGI. CDR3 loop: CASSYRFSYEQYF. In nucleotides, the CDR3 is TGTGCCAGCAGTTACAGGTTCTCCTACGAGCAGTACTTC.

The J gene is TRBJ2-1, the V gene TRBV6-4, with no clear D. The CDR3 covers 15 residues. Germline CDR1 reads MRHNA; CDR2 reads SNTAGT. V lost 6 bases and J lost 2, with 14 bases in between. The CDR3 DNA is TGTGCCAGCAGCCCCGTGGGTCCCCCCTACAATGAGCAGTTCTTC. Protein sequence: CASSPVGPPYNEQFF.

This clonotype was counted ten times or more. J is TRBJ2-1 and V is TRBV20-1; 10 bases fit TRBD2. This CDR3 has 15 amino acids. V shed 3 bases and J 9 bases; nucleotides not matched to a gene: 11. CDR1 and CDR2 from the germline V gene are DFQATT and SNEGSKA (reference sequence). The CDR3 nucleotides read TGCAGTGCTAGCGCCCTGGGACTAGCGCTGATTGAGCAGTTCTTC. The encoded protein is CSASALGLALIEQFF.

This clonotype has only one observation. CDR3 sequence (DNA): TGTGCCAGCAGTCTGTTCCGGGAGGATGGCTACACCTTC. Protein product: CASSLFREDGYTF. This chain uses TRBV6-2 or TRBV6-3 with TRBJ1-2; D gene ambiguous. Germline loops: CDR1 MNHEY, CDR2 SVGEGT. Trimming removed 5 bases at V and 6 bases at J, with 13 bases between. The CDR3 consists of 13 residues.

This clonotype was found a few times. The chain carries TRBV24-1 and TRBJ1-1; possibly TRBD1 for D (6 bases). The CDR3 consists of 14 residues. Trimming took 9 bases from V and 1 from J, leaving 14 bases between them. Germline V gives CDR1 KGHDR, CDR2 SFDVKD. The chain's CDR3 is CATASGASNTEAFF. CDR3 coding DNA: TGTGCCACCGCTTCAGGGGCCTCGAACACTGAAGCTTTCTTT.

This clonotype appeared many times. Its ends do not fully match the called genes, so a read error is possible. This rearrangement joins TRBV6-2 or TRBV6-3 to TRBJ2-5; 7 bases fit TRBD2. The CDR3 spans 13 residues. The germline V gene has CDR1 MNHEY and CDR2 SVGEGT. The CDR3 loop reads CASSRGLRDPRDF. In DNA form, the CDR3 reads TGTGCCAGCAGCCGGGGACTAAGAGACCCGAGGGACTTC.

The rearrangement uses TRBV2 and TRBJ1-2; 7 nucleotides agree with TRBD1. Germline trimming cut 6 bases from V and 8 bases from J; bases unmatched to any gene: 9. This CDR3 comprises 13 residues. Germline V CDR1 and CDR2: SNHLY, FYNNEI. CDR3 in DNA: TGTGCCAGCAGGGAACAGGGGTCGGAGGGCTACACCTTC. Translation: CASREQGSEGYTF.